One sample yielded the 26 T cell receptor beta chains listed below, sequenced in a study of cytomegalovirus exposure and HLA in healthy donors. Assay: immunoSEQ multiplex PCR; the TCRdb copy retains only in-frame clones and omits some. This table holds 100,000 to 150,000 clones, about 91% found once. Specimen: PBMCs. The receptors here all came from a woman between 18 and 29 years old in good health and CMV-seronegative.

This clone has a single count. The rearrangement uses TRBV5-4 and TRBJ2-2; weak D call: TRBD1 (5 bases). The CDR3 covers 16 residues. Deletions cut 0 bases from V and 0 bases from J, with 9 bases between. Germline V CDR1 and CDR2: SGHNT, YYREEE (reference sequence). The chain's CDR3 is CASSLGQGANTGELFF. The CDR3 region has the DNA TGTGCCAGCAGCTTGGGCCAGGGTGCGAACACCGGGGAGCTGTTTTTT.

V is TRBV9 and J is TRBJ2-3, with 10 bases that match TRBD2. This CDR3 comprises 15 residues. The V gene end was trimmed by 4 bases and the J gene end by 1 base; junction bases not matched to a gene: 3. In germline, CDR1 is SGDLS, CDR2 YYNGEE. The CDR3 DNA is TGTGCCAGCAGCTCCGGACTAGCGGGCACAGATACGCAGTATTTT. Residues: CASSSGLAGTDTQYF.

The V and J genes are TRBV9 and TRBJ2-2; TRBD2 agrees at 9 bases. The length of the CDR3 is 17 residues. Trimming at V came to 1 base and at J to 1 base, leaving 5 bases not matched to a gene. The germline CDR1 and CDR2 sequences are SGDLS and YYNGEE. DNA of the CDR3: TGTGCCAGCAGCGTAAGGGGAGCGGGGGGGAACACCGGGGAGCTGTTTTTT. This gives the protein CASSVRGAGGNTGELFF.

The chain uses TRBV19 and TRBJ2-2, with D possibly TRBD1 on 5 matching bases. The CDR3 runs to 16 residues. From germline, CDR1 is LNHDA and CDR2 SQIVND (reference sequence). Trimming shortened V by 2 bases and J by 3 bases, and 13 bases separated the two germline ends. The CDR3 nucleotides read TGTGCCAGTAGTATACCAGGGAAGGTGGACACCGGGGAGCTGTTTTTT. Encoded protein: CASSIPGKVDTGELFF. The whole variable domain, filled in from reference TRBV19 and TRBJ2-2, reads DGGITQSPKYLFRKEGQNVTLSCEQNLNHDAMYWYRQDPGQGLRLIYYSQIVNDFQKGDIAEGYSVSREKKESFPLTVTSAQKNPTAFYLCASSIPGKVDTGELFFGEGSRLTVL.

This chain uses TRBV4-1 with TRBJ2-5; possibly TRBD1 for D (6 bases). CDR3 length: 14 amino acids. CDR1 and CDR2 from the germline V gene are MGHRA and YSYEKL. Trimming stripped 0 bases from V and 1 base from J, with 6 bases between. The CDR3 nucleotides are TGCGCCAGCAGCCAAGACAGGGGCCAAGAGACCCAGTACTTC. The encoded protein is CASSQDRGQETQYF.

The chain couples TRBV2 to TRBJ2-5; 8 nucleotides line up with TRBD2. In germline, CDR1 is SNHLY, CDR2 FYNNEI. This CDR3 has 14 amino acids. V shed 7 bases and J 5 bases; nucleotides not matched to a gene: 9. CDR3 bases: TGTGCCAGCATCTACGCGGGGGGCGGGGAGACCCAGTACTTC. This sequence encodes CASIYAGGGETQYF.

The chain carries TRBV6-5 and TRBJ1-2, with 12 bases that match TRBD1. Unmatched junction bases numbered 7, after V lost 6 bases and J lost 8 bases. Germline V gene data show CDR1 as MNHEY and CDR2 as SVGAGI. There are 14 residues in the CDR3. DNA for the CDR3: TGTGCCAGCAGATATACCGGGACAGGGGGCGGCTACACCTTC. This sequence encodes CASRYTGTGGGYTF.

This clone has more than one count but fewer than ten. V is TRBV21-1 and J is TRBJ2-3; no check of the table's D call, TRBD2, against the DNA was made. TRBV21-1 is termed a pseudogene. This CDR3 has 16 residues. The CDR3 reads CASSRGTTHSWDTQYF. DNA of the CDR3: TGTGCCAGCAGCAGGGGGACTACCCATAGTTGGGATACGCAGTATTTT.

The chain is built from TRBV5-6 and TRBJ2-7, with TRBD1 identical over 9 bases. CDR1 and CDR2 (germline): SGHDT, YYEEEE. V was clipped by 4 bases and J by 6 bases; unmatched bases: 8. The CDR3 length is 14 residues. For the CDR3, the DNA is TGTGCCAGCAGCCCCCGGGACAGGGCCAGCGAGCAGTACTTC. It translates to CASSPRDRASEQYF.

The genes are TRBV25-1 and TRBJ1-5, with D possibly being TRBD1 (6 bases). The CDR3 length is 15 residues. The germline gives CDR1 MGHDK, CDR2 SYGVNS. Deletions cut 3 bases from V and 3 bases from J, with 12 bases between. The CDR3 spells CASSDGTTYNQPQHF. The DNA of the CDR3 is TGTGCCAGCAGTGATGGGACAACTTACAATCAGCCCCAGCATTTT.

This chain connects TRBV4-1 to TRBJ2-5; D is possibly TRBD2 (5 bases). V was shortened by 0 bases and J by 2 bases, with 13 bases between the two germline ends. The CDR3 is made up of 16 amino acids. Germline V gives CDR1 MGHRA, CDR2 YSYEKL. CDR3 bases: TGCGCCAGCAGCCAAGAAGGCGGGTTTAGTCAAGAGACCCAGTACTTC. It yields the protein CASSQEGGFSQETQYF.

This clone appeared once. This rearrangement joins TRBV6-5 to TRBJ1-1; 7 bases align to TRBD1. The germline V gene encodes CDR1 MNHEY and CDR2 SVGAGI. This CDR3 spans 15 amino acids. The trim removed 4 bases at V and 0 bases at J, leaving 5 bases unmatched. The CDR3 loop is CASSFWTGLNTEAFF. CDR3 DNA: TGTGCCAGCAGTTTTTGGACAGGACTGAACACTGAAGCTTTCTTT.

V gene TRBV10-3 combines with J gene TRBJ2-3, with a tentative D call TRBD1 (8 bases). CDR3 length equals 15 residues. The germline V gene has CDR1 ENHRY and CDR2 SYGVKD. Deletions cut 4 bases from V and 3 bases from J, with 14 bases between. This CDR3 reads CAISGQGRETDTQYF. CDR3 nucleotide sequence: TGTGCCATCAGTGGACAGGGGAGGGAAACAGATACGCAGTATTTT.

CDR3 bases: TGCGCCAGCAGCTTCAATCCCCAGACCGGGGAGCTGTTTTTT. Translation gives CASSFNPQTGELFF. The rearrangement uses TRBV5-1 and TRBJ2-2; D is unresolved. With 2 bases removed from V and 5 bases from J, the gap between germline ends came to 10 bases. This CDR3 contains 14 residues. Per germline, CDR1 SGHRS and CDR2 YFSETQ.

V gene TRBV5-6 combines with J gene TRBJ2-7; 9 bases fit TRBD1. The CDR3 contains 12 residues. Trimming removed 4 bases from V and 7 bases from J; junction bases left unmatched: 3. Looked up from germline, CDR1 is SGHDT and CDR2 is YYEEEE. CDR3 nucleotides: TGTGCCAGCAGCCGGGGACAGGGTGAGCAGTACTTC. Its protein is CASSRGQGEQYF. The whole variable domain, filled in from reference TRBV5-6 and TRBJ2-7, reads DAGVTQSPTHLIKTRGQQVTLRCSPKSGHDTVSWYQQALGQGPQFIFQYYEEEERQRGNFPDRFSGHQFPNYSSELNVNALLLGDSALYLCASSRGQGEQYFGPGTRLTVT.

The chain has TRBV7-2 and TRBJ1-5; D unclear. CDR1 and CDR2 (germline): SGHTA, FQGNSA. This CDR3 spans 14 amino acids. Trimming removed 2 bases from V and 5 bases from J, with 10 bases in between. The CDR3 nucleotides are TGTGCCAGCAGCTTATCTTCCGGGGATCAGCCCCAGCATTTT. This translates into CASSLSSGDQPQHF. Looking up the rest from reference TRBV7-2 and TRBJ1-5 gives the full variable domain: GAGVSQSPSNKVTEKGKDVELRCDPISGHTALYWYRQSLGQGLEFLIYFQGNSAPDKSGLPSDRFSAERTGGSVSTLTIQRTQQEDSAVYLCASSLSSGDQPQHFGDGTRLSIL.

The V gene is TRBV6-5, the J gene TRBJ2-3, with 14 bases that match TRBD2. The CDR3 spans 15 residues. With V trimmed by 8 bases and J by 3 bases, 4 bases remained unmatched. The germline V gene has CDR1 MNHEY and CDR2 SVGAGI. In DNA form, the CDR3 reads TGTGCCAGCTTGCGACTAGCGGGGGGGACAGATACGCAGTATTTT. Translation gives CASLRLAGGTDTQYF.

This clone was seen a few times. The rearrangement uses TRBV19 and TRBJ1-6, with TRBD1 as a possible D gene (6 bases). The germline gives CDR1 LNHDA, CDR2 SQIVND (reference sequence). V lost 6 bases, J lost 0 bases, and 12 bases lay in between. The CDR3 has 16 amino acids. CDR3 in DNA: TGTGCCAGTAGCTGGACAGCGAGCTCCTATAATTCACCCCTCCACTTT. It is translated as CASSWTASSYNSPLHF. Using reference TRBV19 and TRBJ1-6 for the parts outside the CDR3, the full variable domain is DGGITQSPKYLFRKEGQNVTLSCEQNLNHDAMYWYRQDPGQGLRLIYYSQIVNDFQKGDIAEGYSVSREKKESFPLTVTSAQKNPTAFYLCASSWTASSYNSPLHFGNGTRLTVT.

This chain connects TRBV2 to TRBJ2-5; D is unclear. V was shortened by 6 bases and J by 0 bases, with 14 bases between the two germline ends. This CDR3 comprises 15 residues. CDR1 is SNHLY and CDR2 is FYNNEI in the germline V gene. The CDR3 nucleotides read TGTGCCAGCAGGAGTGGGTGGGCCTACCAAGAGACCCAGTACTTC. It translates to CASRSGWAYQETQYF.

This chain uses TRBV6-1 with TRBJ1-2; D is possibly TRBD1 (6 bases). V was clipped by 0 bases and J by 5 bases, with 13 bases between them. The CDR3 spans 15 residues. Germline V gene data show CDR1 as MNHNS and CDR2 as SASEGT. In nucleotides, the CDR3 is TGTGCCAGCAGTGAAGCGTCGGGGGGCTGGTATGGCTACACCTTC. Its translation: CASSEASGGWYGYTF.

The genes are TRBV7-9 and TRBJ1-4; no clear D gene. The CDR3 loop spans 16 amino acids. Germline V gives CDR1 SEHNR, CDR2 FQNEAQ (reference sequence). Trimming removed 3 bases at V and 0 bases at J, with 11 bases between. CDR3 region: CASSFTQVATNEKLFF. In nucleotides, the CDR3 is TGTGCCAGCAGCTTTACACAAGTTGCAACTAATGAAAAACTGTTTTTT.

The chain uses TRBV6-5 and TRBJ2-4; 8 nucleotides align to TRBD1. Germline lookup yields CDR1 MNHEY and CDR2 SVGAGI. J was trimmed by 1 base and V by 6 bases; bases with no gene match: 5. This CDR3 is built from 15 residues. CDR3 sequence: CASRPGQAAKNIQYF. DNA of the CDR3: TGTGCCAGCAGACCGGGACAGGCGGCCAAAAACATTCAGTACTTC.

This sequence joins TRBV5-6 and TRBJ1-1; D is ambiguous. Trimming took 7 bases from V and 0 from J, leaving 10 bases between them. The germline V gene has CDR1 SGHDT and CDR2 YYEEEE. The CDR3 extends over 13 amino acids. CDR3 in DNA: TGTGCCAGCTCGGTACCCATGAACACTGAAGCTTTCTTT. This encodes CASSVPMNTEAFF.

This clone was picked up one time. The V gene is TRBV9, the J gene TRBJ2-1; D might be TRBD2 (7 bases). The germline V gene has CDR1 SGDLS and CDR2 YYNGEE. This CDR3 is 18 amino acids long. The V end lost 1 base, the J end lost 0 bases, and 17 bases lay between the germline ends. CDR3 coding DNA: TGTGCCAGCAGCGTACCCTTTGAGGGGGGGGCCTCCTACAATGAGCAGTTCTTC. Its translation: CASSVPFEGGASYNEQFF.

The chain joins TRBV18 to TRBJ2-2, with D maybe TRBD1 (5 bases). This CDR3 spans 14 amino acids. V lost 1 base and J 7 bases, leaving 10 bases between the germline ends. Per germline, CDR1 KGHSH and CDR2 LQKENI. This chain's CDR3 is CASSPLYQGGELFF. The DNA of the CDR3 is TGTGCCAGCTCACCACTGTACCAGGGCGGGGAGCTGTTTTTT.

This sequence joins TRBV21-1 and TRBJ1-1. TRBV21-1 is designated a pseudogene. The length of the CDR3 is 12 residues. CDR3 loop: CASTLRVTEAFF. CDR3 sequence (DNA): TGTGCCAGCACCCTGAGAGTCACTGAAGCTTTCTTT.